This T cell receptor (beta chain) derives from a study of T cells after yellow fever vaccination. Study summary: SMART-Seq v4 Ultra Low Input handled preparation of low-cell-number fractions.

A few counts support this clonotype. TCRdb reprocessed the 5' RACE reads via MiXCR and lists one record per CDR3 protein. The sample has 340,000 or so distinct CDR3 sequences, under 15% seen once. V lost 1 base to trimming and J lost 2 bases, with 14 bases between them. The CDR3 covers 16 residues. The germline gives CDR1 KGHSH, CDR2 LQKENI. The chain carries TRBV18 and TRBJ1-1; D remains ambiguous. The sequenced sample was CD4+ T cells sorted from PBMCs, obtained 15 days after the yellow fever booster vaccination. The source is a man aged 18 to 35 who received the YFV17D yellow fever vaccine. The CDR3 nucleotides read TGTGCCAGCTCACCACGACCTATCCAGGACAACACTGAAGCTTTCTTT. This encodes CASSPRPIQDNTEAFF.